This TCR beta chain was obtained from a study of post-analysis software for immune sequencing data. Study-level background: Multiple sclerosis in the patients followed relapsing-remitting, secondary progressive and progressive-relapsing courses.

CDR3 length equals 14 residues. The V end was cut by 4 bases, the J end by 0 bases, with 9 bases between. Germline loops: CDR1 SGHRS, CDR2 YFSETQ. Unique molecular identifiers had been added to the TCR beta cDNA libraries. T cells, roughly 0.85 to 10 million of them, yielded 500,000 or so cDNA molecules. Each CDR3 protein is one row after TCRdb ran MiXCR on the PCR reads. The sample gives 550,000 to 700,000 distinct CDR3 sequences, about 40% of which show up once; roughly 1.8% is in the top ten. Findings of the study overall: By F measure, strong co-clustering occurred among samples prepared in the same batch. Patients carried roughly 5 TRBV segments more frequently than controls did, and TRBV5-6, TRBV5-1 and TRBV20-1 were among them. Compared against controls, patients with multiple sclerosis displayed significantly lower normalized Chao1 diversity.

A note on this clonotype: What it binds is not known.

V and J are TRBV5-1 and TRBJ2-3; tentatively, D is TRBD2 (6 bases). The receptor was derived from a girl aged 5-17 years with multiple sclerosis. What was sequenced was blood. The CDR3 loop is CASSGDLSTDTQYF. The CDR3 DNA reads as TGCGCCAGCAGCGGGGACTTAAGCACAGATACGCAGTATTTT. The full variable domain, with the rest looked up from reference TRBV5-1 and TRBJ2-3, is KAGVTQTPRYLIKTRGQQVTLSCSPISGHRSVSWYQQTPGQGLQFLFEYFSETQRNKGNFPGRFSGRQFSNSRSEMNVSTLELGDSALYLCASSGDLSTDTQYFGPGTRLTVL.